The rows below give T cell receptor beta chains drawn from one sample of a study of blood T cell repertoires in COVID-19. Only in-frame clones appear in the TCRdb table, and some are missing; sequencing was by immunoSEQ multiplex PCR. The sample yields around 440,000 clones, around 88% seen once. Sequencing used peripheral blood. Every receptor here comes from a woman aged 45 to 65 with COVID-19, enrolled during active disease. Each CDR3 is given with its conserved first and last residue. D genes are given only for firm matches. Size is stated for part of the rows, as once, few or many counts, or as a class when the clone is expanded.

J gene: TRBJ1-1
V gene: TRBV29-1
D gene: NA
clone size: NA
CDR3 protein: CSVEDWWGETASPDTEAFF
CDR3 DNA: TGCAGCGTTGAAGATTGGTGGGGGGAGACAGCCAGTCCCGACACTGAAGCTTTCTTT

J gene: TRBJ2-7
V gene: TRBV10-3
D gene: NA
clone size: NA
CDR3 protein: CAIRDRSGYEQYF
CDR3 DNA: TGTGCCATCAGGGACAGATCGGGCTACGAGCAGTACTTC

J gene: TRBJ2-1
V gene: TRBV7-3
D gene: NA
clone size: NA
CDR3 protein: CASSPGLGWAHEQFF
CDR3 DNA: TGTGCCAGCAGCCCTGGACTCGGTTGGGCCCATGAGCAGTTCTTC

J gene: TRBJ2-1
V gene: TRBV19
D gene: TRBD2
clone size: NA
CDR3 protein: CASSIESSGGGLNEQFF
CDR3 DNA: TGTGCCAGTAGTATAGAGAGTAGCGGGGGAGGGCTTAATGAGCAGTTCTTC

J gene: TRBJ1-3
V gene: TRBV13
D gene: TRBD1
clone size: NA
CDR3 protein: CASSFRGPPYSGNTIYF
CDR3 DNA: TGTGCCAGCAGCTTTAGGGGGCCTCCTTACTCTGGAAACACCATATATTTT

J gene: TRBJ2-2
V gene: TRBV10-3
D gene: TRBD1
clone size: NA
CDR3 protein: CAISTGVDTGELFF
CDR3 DNA: TGTGCCATCAGTACAGGGGTTGACACCGGGGAGCTGTTTTTT

J gene: TRBJ2-7
V gene: TRBV19
D gene: NA
clone size: NA
CDR3 protein: CASSMGWGDEQYF
CDR3 DNA: TGTGCCAGTAGTATGGGTTGGGGAGACGAGCAGTACTTC

J gene: TRBJ2-5
V gene: TRBV5-1
D gene: TRBD2
clone size: NA
CDR3 protein: CASSPRTSGGAFMETQYF
CDR3 DNA: TGCGCCAGCAGCCCCAGGACTAGCGGGGGGGCCTTCATGGAGACCCAGTACTTC

J gene: TRBJ2-6
V gene: TRBV4-1
D gene: NA
clone size: NA
CDR3 protein: CASSQGPGLGANVLTF
CDR3 DNA: TGCGCCAGCAGCCAAGGCCCGGGACTGGGAGCCAACGTCCTGACTTTC

J gene: TRBJ1-5
V gene: TRBV4-2
D gene: NA
clone size: NA
CDR3 protein: CASSPSPFTSQGQPQHF
CDR3 DNA: TGTGCCAGCAGCCCCTCACCTTTTACCTCCCAGGGGCAGCCCCAGCATTTT

J gene: TRBJ2-7
V gene: TRBV5-5
D gene: TRBD1
clone size: NA
CDR3 protein: CASSLGTGVVYEQYF
CDR3 DNA: TGTGCCAGCAGCTTGGGGACAGGGGTAGTCTACGAGCAGTACTTC

J gene: TRBJ1-2
V gene: TRBV2
D gene: NA
clone size: NA
CDR3 protein: CAVGTGTYGYTF
CDR3 DNA: TGTGCCGTGGGGACTGGGACCTATGGCTACACCTTC

J gene: TRBJ1-2
V gene: TRBV20-1
D gene: NA
clone size: NA
CDR3 protein: CSAYSHGYTF
CDR3 DNA: TGCAGTGCTTACTCCCATGGCTACACCTTC

J gene: TRBJ2-7
V gene: TRBV27
D gene: NA
clone size: NA
CDR3 protein: CASTRPGSSYEQYF
CDR3 DNA: TGTGCCAGCACTCGACCGGGAAGCTCCTACGAGCAGTACTTC

J gene: TRBJ1-5
V gene: TRBV12-3/TRBV12-4
D gene: TRBD1
clone size: NA
CDR3 protein: CASGDRENQPQHF
CDR3 DNA: TGTGCCAGCGGTGACAGGGAGAATCAGCCCCAGCATTTT

J gene: TRBJ1-1
V gene: TRBV27
D gene: NA
clone size: NA
CDR3 protein: CASRREGANTEAFF
CDR3 DNA: TGTGCCAGCAGAAGGGAGGGAGCGAACACTGAAGCTTTCTTT

J gene: TRBJ1-2
V gene: TRBV6-5
D gene: NA
clone size: NA
CDR3 protein: CASSYSPEQGYGYTF
CDR3 DNA: TGTGCCAGCAGTTACTCCCCGGAGCAGGGCTATGGCTACACCTTC

J gene: TRBJ1-3
V gene: TRBV9
D gene: NA
clone size: NA
CDR3 protein: CASSPRQVISGNTIYF
CDR3 DNA: TGTGCCAGCAGCCCTAGACAGGTGATCTCTGGAAACACCATATATTTT

J gene: TRBJ2-1
V gene: TRBV7-8
D gene: TRBD2
clone size: NA
CDR3 protein: CASSPRTSGLYNEQFF
CDR3 DNA: TGTGCCAGCAGCCCAAGGACTAGCGGACTTTACAATGAGCAGTTCTTC

J gene: TRBJ1-2
V gene: TRBV5-6
D gene: TRBD1
clone size: NA
CDR3 protein: CASSSTGVGYGYTF
CDR3 DNA: TGTGCCAGCAGCTCCACAGGGGTCGGATATGGCTACACCTTC

J gene: TRBJ2-3
V gene: TRBV3-1/TRBV3-2
D gene: TRBD2
clone size: NA
CDR3 protein: CASSEGLAGSDTQYF
CDR3 DNA: TGTGCCAGCAGCGAGGGACTAGCGGGATCAGATACGCAGTATTTT

J gene: TRBJ1-2
V gene: TRBV3-1/TRBV3-2
D gene: NA
clone size: NA
CDR3 protein: CASSQGWPPGQGYTF
CDR3 DNA: TGTGCCAGCAGCCAAGGCTGGCCCCCGGGTCAAGGCTACACCTTC

J gene: TRBJ1-2
V gene: TRBV6-5
D gene: TRBD1
clone size: NA
CDR3 protein: CASRRDREANYGYTF
CDR3 DNA: TGTGCCAGCAGACGTGACAGGGAGGCTAACTATGGCTACACCTTC

J gene: TRBJ2-1
V gene: TRBV29-1
D gene: NA
clone size: NA
CDR3 protein: CSVEAAGYNEQFF
CDR3 DNA: TGCAGCGTTGAAGCGGCAGGCTACAATGAGCAGTTCTTC

J gene: TRBJ2-1
V gene: TRBV28
D gene: TRBD1
clone size: few
CDR3 protein: CASSPGQDYNEQFF
CDR3 DNA: TGTGCCAGCAGTCCGGGACAGGATTACAATGAGCAGTTCTTC

J gene: TRBJ2-2
V gene: TRBV27
D gene: NA
clone size: NA
CDR3 protein: CASSFTRTPNTGELFF
CDR3 DNA: TGTGCCAGCAGTTTTACCAGGACACCAAACACCGGGGAGCTGTTTTTT

J gene: TRBJ1-3
V gene: TRBV12-3/TRBV12-4
D gene: NA
clone size: NA
CDR3 protein: CASSTGPGNTIYF
CDR3 DNA: TGTGCCAGCAGTACAGGTCCTGGAAACACCATATATTTT

J gene: TRBJ1-6
V gene: TRBV6-5
D gene: NA
clone size: NA
CDR3 protein: CASISGGYNSPLHF
CDR3 DNA: TGTGCCAGCATTTCAGGTGGCTATAATTCACCCCTCCACTTT

J gene: TRBJ1-3
V gene: TRBV11-2
D gene: NA
clone size: NA
CDR3 protein: CASSFFRQGNTIYF
CDR3 DNA: TGTGCCAGCAGCTTCTTCAGGCAGGGAAACACCATATATTTT

J gene: TRBJ2-1
V gene: TRBV9
D gene: NA
clone size: NA
CDR3 protein: CASSVGTSSYNEQFF
CDR3 DNA: TGTGCCAGCAGCGTAGGAACTAGCTCCTACAATGAGCAGTTCTTC

J gene: TRBJ2-6
V gene: TRBV6-2/TRBV6-3
D gene: TRBD2
clone size: NA
CDR3 protein: CASSRGGSGANVLTF
CDR3 DNA: TGTGCCAGCAGTCGGGGAGGGTCAGGGGCCAACGTCCTGACTTTC

J gene: TRBJ1-5
V gene: TRBV9
D gene: NA
clone size: NA
CDR3 protein: CASSRKGDQPQHF
CDR3 DNA: TGTGCCAGCAGCCGAAAAGGGGATCAGCCCCAGCATTTT

J gene: TRBJ1-5
V gene: TRBV19
D gene: NA
clone size: NA
CDR3 protein: CASSPQGSWQPQHF
CDR3 DNA: TGTGCCAGTAGTCCCCAGGGTTCGTGGCAGCCCCAGCATTTT

J gene: TRBJ2-2
V gene: TRBV7-9
D gene: TRBD1
clone size: NA
CDR3 protein: CASSVTGAGELFF
CDR3 DNA: TGTGCCAGCAGCGTGACAGGGGCCGGGGAGCTGTTTTTT

J gene: TRBJ1-1
V gene: TRBV27
D gene: NA
clone size: NA
CDR3 protein: CASSFSRRTEAFF
CDR3 DNA: TGTGCCAGCAGTTTTTCTAGGAGGACTGAAGCTTTCTTT

J gene: TRBJ1-4
V gene: TRBV12-5
D gene: NA
clone size: NA
CDR3 protein: CASGLINSNEKLFF
CDR3 DNA: TGTGCTAGTGGTTTGATAAACAGTAATGAAAAACTGTTTTTT

J gene: TRBJ1-2
V gene: TRBV7-9
D gene: NA
clone size: NA
CDR3 protein: CASSTHGVGAESYTF
CDR3 DNA: TGTGCCAGCAGCACCCACGGAGTAGGGGCCGAGAGCTACACCTTC